This TCR beta chain originates from a study of cytomegalovirus exposure and HLA in healthy donors (dated by TCRdb to about 2017). In terms of the full investigation: An earlier analysis of under 600 of the donors reported approximately 270 Gb of sequence data and 100 million to 140 million unique TCR beta sequences from 150 million to 200 million T cells. The later analysis used no new phenotypic data to find candidate immune exposures, relying instead on TCR beta sequences and their occurrence across donors. The number of donors typed differed by locus, with roughly 620-630 for A, B, C, DRB1 and DQB1, roughly 550 for DQA1, nearly 610 for DPA1, and approximately 470 for DPB1. Roughly 300 gigabases of sequencing data and around 85 million unique TCR sequences made up an early release that covered about 640 HLA-typed donors. The study aimed to test whether cataloging public T cell receptors could reveal signatures of past pathogen exposure. Along with the 666-subject first cohort, a separate validation cohort of approximately 110 different subjects was used. In a later analysis, previously published TCR beta repertoires from hundreds of donors were re-analyzed and high-resolution HLA genotyping was added so that TCR occurrence patterns could be studied. The genetic ancestry cluster associated with self-reported Caucasian donors included 65% to 90% of the roughly 390 genotyped donors. The T cell repertoires of 666 subjects were profiled by immunosequencing and related to cytomegalovirus serostatus. All discovery cohort repertoires had been generated on a single sequencing platform. Alongside the repertoire data, information on donor age, sex, ethnicity and CMV serostatus was compiled. Class I and class II HLA loci were covered by the typing at four-digit resolution. Roughly five DR-DQ haplotypes were handled as single units for association and clustering because linkage in the cohort was strong. Among 300 to 450 genotyped donors of the cohort, an average of 235,054 unique TCR beta nucleotide sequences were sequenced per donor, approximately 20% of them non-productive. To decide whether each TCR beta V gene segment behaved as functional or pseudogenic, an earlier analysis of 587 of the donors relied on high-throughput TCR beta sequencing. In a later genetic analysis, genome-wide SNP genotypes for about three fifths of the 666 donors were used, and that subset was treated as a discovery cohort. To predict cytomegalovirus infection status, the study brought together high-throughput TCR immunosequencing, statistical association of individual TCRs with disease status, and machine learning. What the research found in general, with its limitations: Because counts were too low, 15 to 20 rarely observed V segments, including chromosome 9 orphons, were excluded from the earlier analysis of 500 to 700 of the donors. Only TCR beta chains were sequenced in this cohort, and the absence of alpha or paired-chain data limited detectable features. A further reported finding was that TCR beta sequences accurately predicted the HLA-A and HLA-B alleles for most subjects in the first cohort. The classifier was reported to diagnose cytomegalovirus status with high specificity and sensitivity in both the original cohort and the validation cohort. The study gave a list of roughly 150 TCR beta chains associated with cytomegalovirus. CMV serostatus was the only immune exposure information available for the cohort. At a false discovery rate of 0.05, a later analysis linked roughly 17,000 TCR beta sequences to specific HLA alleles. Several of the top co-occurrence clusters appeared to be linked to parvovirus B19, influenza, CMV and Epstein-Barr virus, according to a later analysis. Linkage disequilibrium might explain the correlated functional status among segregating V segments, but an unknown experimental factor could not be ruled out. In a later analysis, HLA-associated TCR beta chains were found to be more clonally expanded and to have lower generation probabilities than equally common non-associated chains. A later analysis found that most CMV-associated TCR beta chains appeared HLA-restricted, with HLA associations seemingly driven largely by CMV exposure. While some public TCRs were present in many individuals, most TCR sequences turned up only very rarely across donors. According to a later genetic analysis, donors in an Asian-associated ancestry cluster had fewer N-insertions in productive TCRs than the roughly 670-donor mean. Sequencing depth was assumed to be roughly uniform across donors in the presence/absence analyses, though that assumption may not hold. A later analysis found that TCR association rates varied across HLA loci, with DRB1 alleles showing the most associated TCRs and HLA-C alleles the fewest. When HLA alleles, especially DR and DQ, strongly co-occurred, attributing TCR associations to individual alleles was difficult. Some IMGT-functional V segments, including TRBV6-2 and TRBV6-3, could not be distinguished by the 87-base-pair reads and were therefore excluded. Three of the identified cytomegalovirus-associated TCR beta chains were confirmed in vitro to be specific for cytomegalovirus antigens. A group of highly shared sequence variants was considered likely to be a technical artifact of the sequencing pipeline. The authors suggested that the approach could potentially be generalized to other disease states and immunological phenotypes. Because HLA typing was missing for some donors at each locus, association tests included only the typed subset. In a later genetic analysis, a missense DCLRE1C variant was associated with V-gene and J-gene trimming of TCR beta chains, and the association was replicated in an independent cohort. An earlier analysis of approximately 600 of the donors showed that most TCR beta V segments appeared in productive rearrangements either about 87% or about 30% of the time, which broadly matched IMGT annotations.

V gives up 3 bases and J gives up 4 bases, and the segment between their germline ends measures 15 bases. The CDR3 holds 15 amino acids from the cysteine to the phenylalanine. Only the CDR3 part of the read is kept: 45 bases, read in frame from the first base. For CDR1 and CDR2, the germline V gene lists KGHSH and LQKENI. The receptor library was made with the immunoSEQ multiplex PCR assay. For the multiplex PCR, a mixture combining 60 forward primers for TCR Vbeta segments and 13 reverse primers for TCR Jbeta segments was used. The CDR3 region of rearranged TCR beta genes was amplified from genomic DNA by a multiplex PCR assay. Amplified TCR beta libraries were sequenced as 87-base-pair reads on the Illumina HiSeq System. The published analysis was carried out like this. A later analysis counted approximately 76 million unique TCR beta chains across the 690 or so repertoires, and some 11 million of these chains were shared by at least two donors. Raw reads were error-corrected and collapsed into unique sequences with a nearest-neighbor algorithm that merged closely related sequences to remove PCR and sequencing errors. V, D and J gene segments were assigned by aligning CDR3 sequences to IMGT reference sequences. For a sequence to be retained, a match of at least six nucleotides was required to both a V gene segment and a J gene segment. Rearrangements were called productive when the CDR3 lacked stop codons and stayed in frame with V and J; all others were non-productive. Following IMGT convention, CDR3 was defined as the stretch from the second conserved V-encoded cysteine to the conserved J-encoded phenylalanine. Sequences without an unambiguous match to a single V gene segment were excluded from the earlier analysis of 587 of the donors. An earlier analysis of several hundred of the donors called V segments functional above 56.7% productive rearrangements and segregating when the between-donor standard deviation exceeded 5%. A statistical classification framework was built for diagnosing cytomegalovirus status from the catalog of TCR beta chain sequences. A later analysis assigned V and J genes by comparing TCR nucleotide sequences with IMGT/GENE-DB human TR gene sequences. A later analysis assigned CDR3 sequences and most-parsimonious VDJ recombination scenarios with the TCRdist pipeline. A later analysis defined each TCR beta chain by its CDR3 amino acid sequence plus V-gene family, and excluded reads lacking a unique V-gene family. As a way to deal with suspected cross-contamination and a sequencing artifact, a later analysis dropped 640 or so nucleotide sequences that were highly shared and had low generation probability. For each public chain, a later analysis derived a clonal expansion index from normalized ranks of inferred template counts within each repertoire. Generation probabilities in a later analysis came from a VDJ recombination model fitted to out-of-frame rearrangements, and those results were checked against IGoR. A later analysis scored TCR-TCR, TCR-HLA and TCR-CMV co-occurrence with hypergeometric tests, applying a repertoire-size bias correction to TCR pairs. False discovery rates were estimated in a later analysis by permuting HLA or CMV assignments 20 times. A later analysis grouped co-occurring TCRs with DBSCAN, adding TCRdist sequence similarity when clustering within HLA-allele-positive subsets. For co-occurrence clustering, repertoires with fewer than 30,000 or more than 120,000 public chains were excluded, along with four to six repertoires with anomalous nucleotide sharing. Not all clones reach the TCRdb copy of this immuneACCESS table, which keeps in-frame sequences only. Checked studies attribute under half of the gap to unresolved V genes and leave the rest unexplained. D and trimming come from the DNA, and the V and J calls and clone size come from that table. The sample records roughly 180,000 clones, more than 80% of which are singletons. Together, the top ten hold around 0.8% of the sample.

In total, more than 500 healthy bone marrow donors made up the cohort. At the time of sampling, all cohort members were nominally healthy, though unrecorded immune exposures were likely present. The donor tested CMV seronegative, placing the donor among the 352 seronegative members of the cohort. Each donor provided a peripheral blood sample, and peripheral blood mononuclear cells were used for TCR beta sequencing. The Qiagen DNeasy Blood Extraction Kit was used to extract genomic DNA from the blood cell samples. Comment on this clone: Its cognate antigen has yet to be identified. Base quality data are lacking; no much larger clone is found one base away.

The receptor comes from a young woman in good health and CMV-seronegative. The sample consisted of PBMCs. Recombination linked TRBV18 to TRBJ2-5; D gene: possibly TRBD2, on 5 matching bases. Here the CDR3 is given as CASSPIGARGETQYF. At the DNA level, the sequence is TGTGCCAGCTCACCGATAGGCGCACGGGGAGAGACCCAGTACTTC. Outside the CDR3, residues come from the reference TRBV18 and TRBJ2-5 proteins, so the full variable domain is: NAGVMQNPRHLVRRRGQEARLRCSPMKGHSHVYWYRQLPEEGLKFMVYLQKENIIDESGMPKERFSAEFPKEGPSILRIQQVVRGDSAAYFCASSPIGARGETQYFGPGTRLLVL.